These 11 T cell receptor beta chains were sequenced from one sample in a study of OX40 agonist ivuxolimab in advanced cancers. The assay was immunoSEQ multiplex PCR, and TCRdb's table has in-frame clones only and misses some. Of approximately 84,000 clones listed, approximately 89% are singletons. The sequences come from CD4+ or CD8+ T cells sorted from blood, collected in a trial of the OX40 agonist ivuxolimab. Every receptor here comes from an adult with an advanced solid tumor such as melanoma, head and neck, liver or kidney cancer.

Here the CDR3 reads CASSLPRRVAGIYNEQFF. CDR3 nucleotide sequence: TGTGCCAGCAGCTTACCCAGGAGGGTAGCGGGGATCTACAATGAGCAGTTCTTC. The chain links TRBV7-8 to TRBJ2-1; 8 positions match TRBD2. The CDR3 has 18 amino acids. After removal of 2 bases from V and 3 bases from J, the junction contained 12 bases not matched to a gene. In germline, CDR1 is SGHVS, CDR2 FQNEAQ.

The chain joins TRBV18 to TRBJ2-1; D is unresolved. The CDR3 contains 12 residues. Trimming shortened V by 1 base and J by 6 bases, and 4 bases separated the two germline ends. CDR1 is KGHSH, CDR2 LQKENI, per germline. The CDR3 nucleotides are TGTGCCAGCTCACCACAGGGCAATGAGCAGTTCTTC. Encoded protein: CASSPQGNEQFF.

This chain links TRBV2 with TRBJ2-7; a possible D gene is TRBD1 (6 bases). The CDR3 has 12 residues. CDR1 SNHLY and CDR2 FYNNEI come from the germline V gene. The V end was cut by 5 bases, the J end by 5 bases, with 10 bases between. The CDR3 spells CASSPQGHEQYF. The CDR3 coding sequence is TGTGCCAGCAGTCCACAGGGCCACGAGCAGTACTTC.

The rearrangement links TRBV27 to TRBJ1-1, with D possibly TRBD1 on 6 matching bases. The germline V gene has CDR1 MNHEY and CDR2 SMNVEV (reference sequence). Deletions cut 1 base from V and 4 bases from J, with 16 bases between. CDR3 length: 16 residues. Here the CDR3 DNA reads TGTGCCAGCAGTTTATTGGGGGCGGCTGGATTCACTGAAGCTTTCTTT. Its protein is CASSLLGAAGFTEAFF.

A single count supports this clone. The genes are TRBV18 and TRBJ2-3; unclear D gene. CDR1 KGHSH and CDR2 LQKENI come from the germline V gene. The germline V and J ends were trimmed by 6 bases and 0 bases, with 10 bases remaining between them. The CDR3 covers 14 residues. CDR3: CASSPTGSTDTQYF. As DNA, the CDR3 is TGTGCCAGCTCCCCTACGGGCAGCACAGATACGCAGTATTTT.

This clone came up once. The rearrangement uses TRBV7-9 and TRBJ1-1; no definite D call. Germline lookup yields CDR1 SEHNR and CDR2 FQNEAQ (reference sequence). CDR3 length: 13 residues. Trimming took off 6 bases at V and 6 bases at J, with 14 bases between the two ends. The CDR3 is CASSFTGSSEAFF. The CDR3 nucleotides are TGTGCCAGCAGTTTTACTGGGTCCTCTGAAGCTTTCTTT.

In its sample, this clone was seen once. The J gene is TRBJ1-3, the V gene TRBV19, with no clear D. The CDR3 length is 12 residues. CDR1 and CDR2 (germline): LNHDA, SQIVND (reference sequence). V was shortened by 6 bases and J by 5 bases, with 8 bases between the two germline ends. CDR3 region: CASSDRRNTIYF. For the CDR3, the DNA is TGTGCCAGTAGCGACCGGAGAAACACCATATATTTT.

CDR3 residues: CASSSQGTSWLDEQFF. The CDR3 DNA reads as TGTGCCAGCAGCTCACAAGGGACTAGTTGGTTGGATGAGCAGTTCTTC. The rearrangement joins TRBV7-2 to TRBJ2-1, with 8 bases that match TRBD2. The J segment lost 8 bases and the V segment lost 4 bases, leaving 13 bases of the junction unmatched. From germline, CDR1 is SGHTA and CDR2 FQGNSA. This CDR3 is built from 16 residues.

The gene calls are TRBV28 and TRBJ2-3; D might be TRBD1 (5 bases). Trimming took off 2 bases at V and 4 bases at J, with 7 bases between the two ends. This CDR3 region has 13 residues. Germline CDR1 MDHEN, CDR2 SYDVKM. CDR3 nucleotides: TGTGCCAGCAGTTTACCCAGGGCAGATACGCAGTATTTT. Protein sequence: CASSLPRADTQYF.

The CDR3 nucleotides read TGTGCCAGCAGTCTAACTAGCGCGTCAACAGATACGCAGTATTTT. Its translation: CASSLTSASTDTQYF. The rearrangement links TRBV27 to TRBJ2-3; TRBD2 aligns across 7 bases. V lost 5 bases and J lost 3; bases outside the gene matches: 8. The CDR3 consists of 15 residues. CDR1 and CDR2 from the germline V gene are MNHEY and SMNVEV (reference sequence).

The V gene is TRBV11-1, the J gene TRBJ2-3; 7 positions match TRBD2. V lost 5 bases to trimming and J lost 0 bases; unmatched junction nucleotides: 5. Germline CDR1 reads SGHAT; CDR2 reads FQDESV (reference sequence). CDR3 size: 15 residues. CDR3 nucleotide sequence: TGTGCCAGCAGCCCTCTAGCGGTTAGCACAGATACGCAGTATTTT. Translation: CASSPLAVSTDTQYF.